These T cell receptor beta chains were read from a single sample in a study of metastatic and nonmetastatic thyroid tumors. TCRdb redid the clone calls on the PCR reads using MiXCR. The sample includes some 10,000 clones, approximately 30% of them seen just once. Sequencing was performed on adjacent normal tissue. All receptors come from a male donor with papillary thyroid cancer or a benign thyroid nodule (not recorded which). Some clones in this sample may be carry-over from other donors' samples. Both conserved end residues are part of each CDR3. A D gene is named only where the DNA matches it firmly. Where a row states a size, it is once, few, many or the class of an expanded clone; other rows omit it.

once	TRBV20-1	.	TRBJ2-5	CSARGSKVAQETQYF	TGCAGTGCTAGAGGCTCCAAGGTGGCCCAAGAGACCCAGTACTTC
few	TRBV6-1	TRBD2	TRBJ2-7	CASSEQGGSSYEQYF	TGTGCCAGCAGTGAACAGGGCGGGAGCTCCTACGAGCAGTACTTC
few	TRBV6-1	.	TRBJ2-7	CASKTGYNEQYF	TGTGCCAGCAAAACAGGGTACAACGAGCAGTACTTC
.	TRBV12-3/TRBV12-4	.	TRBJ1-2	CASSPGTGDYGYTF	TGTGCCAGCAGCCCTGGGACGGGTGATTATGGCTACACCTTC
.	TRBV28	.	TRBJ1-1	CASSPAVSGAQGTEAFF	TGTGCCAGCAGCCCAGCCGTGTCGGGGGCGCAGGGCACTGAAGCTTTCTTT
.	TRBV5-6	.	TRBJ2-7	CASSLIDYEQYF	TGTGCCAGCAGCTTGATCGACTACGAGCAGTACTTC
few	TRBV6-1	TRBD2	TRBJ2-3	CASKGLAVDTQYF	TGTGCCAGCAAGGGACTAGCTGTAGATACGCAGTATTTT
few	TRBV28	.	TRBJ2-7	CASSLRYRTYEQYF	TGTGCCAGCAGTTTGAGGTACAGGACCTACGAGCAGTACTTC
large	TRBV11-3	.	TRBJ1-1	CASTTLLFGQTEAFF	TGTGCCAGCACAACCCTTCTGTTCGGGCAAACTGAAGCTTTCTTT
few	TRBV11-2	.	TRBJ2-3	CASSLEEAGTTDTQYF	TGTGCCAGCAGCTTAGAAGAGGCGGGAACGACAGATACGCAGTATTTT
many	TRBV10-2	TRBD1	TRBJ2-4	CATSRGNKNIQYF	TGCGCCACCAGCAGGGGGAACAAAAACATTCAGTACTTC
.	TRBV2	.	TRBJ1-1	CASSEQMEGTENTEAFF	TGTGCCAGCAGCGAGCAGATGGAGGGGACCGAGAACACTGAAGCTTTCTTT
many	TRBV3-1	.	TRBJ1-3	CASSLGNTIYF	TGTGCCAGCAGCCTGGGAAACACCATATATTTT
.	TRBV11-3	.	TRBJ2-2	CASSDRITGELFF	TGTGCCAGCAGCGATCGTATAACCGGGGAGCTGTTTTTT
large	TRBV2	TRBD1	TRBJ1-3	CARSTGDGGNTIYF	TGTGCCAGAAGCACAGGGGATGGTGGAAACACCATATATTTT
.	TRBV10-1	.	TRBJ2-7	CASSESNYPVYEQYF	TGCGCCAGCAGTGAGTCGAACTATCCCGTCTACGAGCAGTACTTC
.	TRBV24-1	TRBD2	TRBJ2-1	CATSDPGTGRGGGEQFF	TGTGCCACCAGTGATCCTGGGACGGGGAGGGGTGGCGGTGAGCAGTTCTTC
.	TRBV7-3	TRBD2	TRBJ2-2	CASSLASGLNTGELFF	TGTGCCAGCAGCCTAGCTAGCGGTTTGAACACCGGGGAGCTGTTTTTT
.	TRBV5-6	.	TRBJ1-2	CASSMGPGPPETF	TGTGCCAGCAGCATGGGACCGGGACCGCCGGAAACCTTC
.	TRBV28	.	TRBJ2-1	CASSLGRGGVYNEQFF	TGTGCCAGCAGTTTAGGTAGGGGCGGAGTCTACAATGAGCAGTTCTTC
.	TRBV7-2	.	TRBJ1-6	CASTRRGNSPLHF	TGTGCCAGCACCAGGAGGGGCAATTCACCCCTCCACTTT
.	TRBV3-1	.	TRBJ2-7	CASSQGWYEQYF	TGTGCCAGCAGCCAAGGTTGGTACGAGCAGTACTTC
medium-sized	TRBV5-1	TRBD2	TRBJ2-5	CASSLLKREGRETQYF	TGCGCCAGCAGCTTGTTAAAGCGGGAGGGCCGAGAGACCCAGTACTTC